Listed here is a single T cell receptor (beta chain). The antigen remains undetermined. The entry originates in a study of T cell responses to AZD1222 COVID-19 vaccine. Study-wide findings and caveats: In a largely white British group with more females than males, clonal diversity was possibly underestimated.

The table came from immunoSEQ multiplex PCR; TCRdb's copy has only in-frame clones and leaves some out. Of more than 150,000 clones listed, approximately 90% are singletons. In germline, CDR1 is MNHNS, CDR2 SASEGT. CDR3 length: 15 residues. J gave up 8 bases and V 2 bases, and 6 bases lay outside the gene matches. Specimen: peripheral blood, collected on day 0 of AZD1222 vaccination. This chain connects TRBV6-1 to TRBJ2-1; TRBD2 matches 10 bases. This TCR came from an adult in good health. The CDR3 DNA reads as TGTGCCAGCAGTGAACTAGCGGGAGTTGCGCATGAGCAGTTCTTC. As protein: CASSELAGVAHEQFF.